The 18 T cell receptor beta chains reported below all come from one sample, sequenced in a study of blood T cell repertoires in COVID-19 (dated by TCRdb to the early 2020s). The receptor library was made with the immunoSEQ multiplex PCR assay. The table was pulled from immuneACCESS by TCRdb, which kept in-frame rearrangements only. Such tables lose some clones; where checked, under half of the loss comes from unresolved V genes, and the rest has no known cause. The table for this sample lists roughly 220,000 clones; around 91% of them were counted only once. The biggest ten clones account for about 15% of the sample. The sample consisted of PBMCs or T cells enriched from blood (not recorded which). The receptors were sampled from a man aged 30 to 39 who had been exposed to COVID-19.

J is TRBJ2-7 and V is TRBV5-6; 11 bases fit TRBD2. Germline V gene lookup returns CDR1 SGHDT and CDR2 YYEEEE. The ends lost 9 bases at V and 3 bases at J; junction bases unmatched: 2. The CDR3 covers 12 residues. The CDR3 DNA reads as TGTGCCACTAGCGGGGGGAACTACGAGCAGTACTTC. This codes for CATSGGNYEQYF.

The V gene is TRBV4-2, the J gene TRBJ2-7, with 10 nucleotides matching TRBD2. The CDR3 contains 16 residues. The germline V gene has CDR1 LGHNA and CDR2 YNFKEQ. Trimming at V came to 0 bases and at J to 6 bases, leaving 8 bases not matched to a gene. In DNA, the CDR3 is TGTGCCAGCAGCCAAGATCGGACTAGCGGTTGGGCCGAGCAGTACTTC. This gives the protein CASSQDRTSGWAEQYF.

The J gene is TRBJ2-7, the V gene TRBV7-2; the D gene is possibly TRBD1 (6 bases). The CDR3 loop spans 14 amino acids. V lost 5 bases and J lost 4, with 15 bases in between. Looked up from germline, CDR1 is SGHTA and CDR2 is FQGNSA. This CDR3 is CASSPSGQNYEQYF. The CDR3 coding sequence is TGTGCCAGCAGCCCCTCCGGACAGAATTACGAGCAGTACTTC.

The V and J genes are TRBV6-2 or TRBV6-3 and TRBJ2-2, with D tentatively TRBD1 (6 bases). Germline V lookup: CDR1 MNHEY, CDR2 SVGEGT. This CDR3 has 17 amino acids. The V and J ends lost 4 bases and 6 bases respectively, with 21 bases between them. DNA of the CDR3: TGTGCCAGCAGTTCAATCAAACCGGGACACGGATCCGGGGAGCTGTTTTTT. This encodes CASSSIKPGHGSGELFF.

The V gene is TRBV3-1 (or the pseudogene TRBV3-2), the J gene TRBJ2-5; the match to TRBD2 covers 8 bases. CDR3 length equals 15 residues. V dropped 6 bases and J dropped 1; count of bases not matched to a gene: 7. From germline, CDR1 is LGHDT and CDR2 YNNKEL (reference sequence). The CDR3 region is CASRRAAGVQETQYF. CDR3 bases: TGTGCCAGCAGGCGCGCAGCGGGGGTCCAAGAGACCCAGTACTTC.

V usage is TRBV7-2 and J usage is TRBJ2-5; maybe TRBD2 (5 bases). Looked up from germline, CDR1 is SGHTA and CDR2 is FQGNSA. V was shortened by 3 bases and J by 5 bases, with 19 bases between the two germline ends. The CDR3 is 16 residues long. CDR3 in amino acids: CASSFRGSVSQETQYF. Written as DNA, the CDR3 is TGTGCCAGCAGCTTTCGAGGTAGCGTCTCACAGGAGACCCAGTACTTC.

This rearrangement joins TRBV4-1 to TRBJ2-1, with TRBD1 matching over 8 bases. V lost 1 base, J lost 8 bases, and 13 bases stayed unmatched. The CDR3 extends over 17 amino acids. The germline CDR1 and CDR2 sequences are MGHRA and YSYEKL. CDR3 sequence (DNA): TGCGCCAGCAGCCAAGCCTCTAGGACAGGGAGAGTGTATGAGCAGTTCTTC. It codes for CASSQASRTGRVYEQFF.

The chain joins TRBV5-5 to TRBJ2-3, with TRBD1 identical over 8 bases. The junction had 10 bases not matched to a gene; V was cut back by 5 bases and J by 2 bases. The CDR3 is made up of 16 amino acids. Per germline, CDR1 SGHKS and CDR2 YYEKEE (reference sequence). CDR3 sequence: CASRPDPGQATDTQYF. For the CDR3, the DNA is TGTGCCAGCAGACCTGACCCGGGACAGGCCACAGATACGCAGTATTTT.

The gene calls are TRBV6-6 and TRBJ1-4; 11 bases match TRBD1. J gave up 5 bases and V 8 bases, and 1 base lay outside the gene matches. CDR1 and CDR2 (germline): MNHNY, SVGAGI (reference sequence). CDR3 length equals 13 residues. The CDR3 DNA reads TGTGCCAGCCGGACAGGGGGCAATGAAAAACTGTTTTTT. It codes for CASRTGGNEKLFF.

The genes are TRBV10-1 and TRBJ2-3; 7 bases line up with TRBD2. Germline V gene lookup returns CDR1 WNHNN and CDR2 SYGVQD (reference sequence). This CDR3 has 16 amino acids. The V segment lost 2 bases and the J segment 3 bases; nucleotides outside the gene matches: 8. The chain's CDR3 is CASSEPGGLVTDTQYF. In DNA form, the CDR3 reads TGCGCCAGCAGTGAGCCGGGGGGATTGGTAACAGATACGCAGTATTTT.

This clone was counted at least ten times. Other nucleotide sequences in the sample specify the same CDR3. The chain recombines TRBV7-2 with TRBJ1-1; D is unclear. The CDR3 runs 14 residues. Germline assignment: CDR1 SGHTA and CDR2 FQGNSA. V gave up 1 base and J gave up 1 base, with 7 bases separating them. The CDR3 is CASSLVYRNTEAFF. In nucleotides, the CDR3 is TGTGCCAGCAGCTTAGTCTACAGGAACACTGAAGCTTTCTTT.

This rearrangement joins TRBV4-3 to TRBJ2-5; 7 bases match TRBD1. CDR1 and CDR2 from the germline V gene are LGHNA and YSLEER. V trimming: 5 bases; J trimming: 2 bases; junction bases outside the gene matches: 11. The CDR3 loop spans 16 amino acids. As DNA, the CDR3 is TGCGCCAGCAGCAAAATTTGGGGACAGAGGCAAGAGACCCAGTACTTC. This encodes CASSKIWGQRQETQYF.

The chain employs TRBV2 and TRBJ2-2, with 13 nucleotides matching TRBD2. The CDR3 length is 19 residues. Trimming removed 6 bases from V and 0 bases from J; junction bases left unmatched: 10. Per the germline V gene, CDR1 is SNHLY and CDR2 is FYNNEI. As DNA, the CDR3 is TGTGCCAGCAGCGAAAGACTAGCGGGGGGACTCGCGAACACCGGGGAGCTGTTTTTT. Amino acid sequence: CASSERLAGGLANTGELFF.

This clone was recorded a few times. This sequence joins TRBV5-5 and TRBJ1-4; no firm D call. This CDR3 has 13 residues. V lost 0 bases, J lost 4 bases, and 4 bases lay in between. Per germline, CDR1 SGHKS and CDR2 YYEKEE (reference sequence). CDR3 region: CASSLGINEKLFF. The CDR3 DNA reads TGTGCCAGCAGCTTGGGTATTAATGAAAAACTGTTTTTT.

The CDR3 nucleotides read TGTGCCAGCAGCCCCTACGGGACTAGCGGGGGGCTTGAGCAGTACTTC. Its translation: CASSPYGTSGGLEQYF. This chain uses TRBV7-2 with TRBJ2-7; 15 bases map to TRBD2. Germline loops: CDR1 SGHTA, CDR2 FQGNSA. This CDR3 is 16 amino acids long. V was pared by 5 bases and J by 7 bases, with 9 bases of the junction left unmatched.

This chain uses TRBV3-1 (or the pseudogene TRBV3-2) with TRBJ1-4, with D possibly being TRBD1 (6 bases). In germline, CDR1 is LGHDT, CDR2 YNNKEL (reference sequence). The V and J ends lost 3 bases and 3 bases respectively, with 11 bases between them. CDR3 length: 15 residues. CDR3: CASSQTGEPNEKLFF. DNA of the CDR3: TGTGCCAGCAGCCAGACAGGCGAACCTAATGAAAAACTGTTTTTT.

Comments on this clone: A much larger clone differs from this one at a single base, so this may be a read error. This specimen includes other DNA sequences encoding the same CDR3. The chain carries TRBV7-9 and TRBJ1-2; D ambiguous. The CDR3 runs 15 residues. CDR1 and CDR2 from the germline V gene are SEHNR and FQNEAQ (reference sequence). The DNA for the CDR3 is TGTGCCAGCAGCCCTACGGCCACGGGAAACTATGGCTACACCTTT. Its protein is CASSPTATGNYGYTF.

The chain uses TRBV7-3 and TRBJ2-5; the match to TRBD2 covers 7 bases. V lost 1 base, J lost 5 bases, and 7 bases stayed unmatched. The germline CDR1 and CDR2 sequences are SGHTA and FQGTGA. This CDR3 region has 15 residues. In nucleotides, the CDR3 is TGTGCCAGCAGCTTAAAGGGAGGGGTGGACGAGACCCAGTACTTC. This codes for CASSLKGGVDETQYF.